This TCR beta chain was observed in a study of memory CD4+ T cells and cytomegalovirus serostatus. The sort gate was single viable CD3+CD4+CD8-CD45RO+ cells for memory CD4+ T cells. The CDR3 runs 11 residues. Trimming removed 1 base from V and 6 bases from J, with 4 bases in between. Looked up from germline, CDR1 is LGHNT and CDR2 is FRNRAP. Some clones are missing from TCRdb's copy, which holds only in-frame ones; the method was immunoSEQ multiplex PCR. The sample records about 52,000 clones, approximately 82% being singletons. Material for sequencing was memory CD4+ T cells from blood. The rearrangement uses TRBV12-5 and TRBJ2-7; no clear D gene. This receptor was identified in an adult in good health and CMV-seropositive. The CDR3 region has the DNA TGTGCTAGTGGTTTGGCCCTCGAGCAGTACTTC. It is translated as CASGLALEQYF.